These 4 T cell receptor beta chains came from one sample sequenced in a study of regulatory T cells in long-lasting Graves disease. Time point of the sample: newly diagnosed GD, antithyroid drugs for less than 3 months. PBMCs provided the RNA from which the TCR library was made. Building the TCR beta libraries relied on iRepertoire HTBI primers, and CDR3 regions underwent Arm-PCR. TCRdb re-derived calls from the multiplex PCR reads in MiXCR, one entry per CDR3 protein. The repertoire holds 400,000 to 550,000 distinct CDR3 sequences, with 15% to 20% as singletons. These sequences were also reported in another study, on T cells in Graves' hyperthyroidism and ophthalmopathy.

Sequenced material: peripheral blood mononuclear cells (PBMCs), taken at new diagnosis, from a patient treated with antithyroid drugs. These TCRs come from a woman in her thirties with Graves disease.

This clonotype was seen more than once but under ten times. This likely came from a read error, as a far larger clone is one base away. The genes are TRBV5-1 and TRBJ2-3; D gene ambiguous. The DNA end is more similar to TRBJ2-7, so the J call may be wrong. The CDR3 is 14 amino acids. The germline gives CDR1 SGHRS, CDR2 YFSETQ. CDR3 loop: CASSLIGPNYEQYF. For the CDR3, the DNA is TGCGCCAGCAGCCTTATAGGGCCGAACTACGAGCAGTACTTC.

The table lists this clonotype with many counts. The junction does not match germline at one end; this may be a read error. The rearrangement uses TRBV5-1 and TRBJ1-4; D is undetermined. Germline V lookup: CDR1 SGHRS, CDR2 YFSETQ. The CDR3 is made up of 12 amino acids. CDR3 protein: CASSLDREKLFF. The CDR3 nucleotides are TGTGCCAGCAGCTTAGATCGGGAAAAACTGTTTTTT.

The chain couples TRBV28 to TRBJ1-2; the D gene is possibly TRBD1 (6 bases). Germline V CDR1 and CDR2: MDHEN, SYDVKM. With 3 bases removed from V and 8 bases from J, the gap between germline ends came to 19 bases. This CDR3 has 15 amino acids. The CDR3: CASSLGGRTVSGYTF. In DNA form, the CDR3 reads TGTGCCAGCAGTTTGGGGGGGAGGACAGTTTCAGGCTACACCTTC.

The CDR3 coding sequence is TGTGCCAGCAGTGCTCGACAGGATAAGAACACTGAAGCTTTCTTT. Translation gives CASSARQDKNTEAFF. The rearrangement uses TRBV25-1 and TRBJ1-1; D possibly corresponds to TRBD1 (6 bases). From germline, CDR1 is MGHDK and CDR2 SYGVNS. The CDR3 length is 15 residues. V was pared by 4 bases and J by 1 base, with 13 bases between.